This TCR beta chain is drawn from a study of response to subunit inactivated influenza vaccine. Study outcomes and limitations: Every seasonal influenza vaccination brings in few new T cells, the authors suggested.

Each CDR3 protein gets one entry after TCRdb re-called the RT-PCR reads with MiXCR. The sample has about 520,000 distinct CDR3 sequences; roughly 23% are singletons. Germline lookup yields CDR1 MGHRA and CDR2 YSYEKL. CDR3 length equals 16 residues. V lost 5 bases and J 4 bases, leaving 18 bases between the germline ends. In the case of this clonotype: What it binds is not known.

V gene TRBV4-1 combines with J gene TRBJ2-1; tentatively, D is TRBD1 (6 bases). The sample was CD4+ T cells sorted from PBMCs, taken roughly 5 days after vaccination. The origin of this receptor is a man aged 50 to 60 who received an inactivated influenza vaccine. In nucleotides, the CDR3 is TGCGCCAGCAGCAGAGCCGGGACAACCGCGTACAATGAGCAGTTCTTC. Translated, it gives CASSRAGTTAYNEQFF.